The 31 T cell receptor beta chains given below trace back to one sample, sequenced in a study of shared clonotypes between healthy human individuals. The protocol was immunoSEQ multiplex PCR, while the TCRdb copy is restricted to in-frame clones and leaves out a portion. The sample holds about 87,000 clones, around 47% seen once. Sequences were obtained from PBMCs. Receptors originate from a woman in her forties in good health. Some clones in this sample may be carry-over from other donors' samples.

This clone was picked up many times. This may come from a read error, since a much larger clone is one base off. The chain is built from TRBV30 and TRBJ1-2; TRBD1 matches at 8 bases. The length of the CDR3 is 13 residues. J was trimmed by 8 bases and V by 2 bases; bases with no gene match: 7. Germline V CDR1 and CDR2: GTSNPN, SVGIG (reference sequence). CDR3 region: CAWSTDRVKGYTF. The CDR3 DNA sequence: TGTGCCTGGAGTACGGACAGGGTAAAAGGCTACACCTTC. Complete variable domain (other parts from reference TRBV30 and TRBJ1-2): SQTIHQWPATLVQPVGSPLSLECTVEGTSNPNLYWYRQAAGRGLQLLFYSVGIGQISSEVPQNLSASRPQDRQFILSSKKLLLSDSGFYLCAWSTDRVKGYTFGSGTRLTVV.

The CDR3 DNA follows: TGTGCCAGCAACGCAGGGGGCGGGGATACGCAGTATTTT. Amino acids: CASNAGGGDTQYF. This chain links TRBV2 with TRBJ2-3, with TRBD1 identical over 8 bases. In germline, CDR1 is SNHLY, CDR2 FYNNEI. The V and J ends lost 7 bases and 6 bases, in that order; junction bases with no gene match: 6. CDR3 length: 13 amino acids.

This clone has more than one count but fewer than ten. The rearrangement joins TRBV4-1 to TRBJ2-7; TRBD1 aligns across 10 bases. Germline CDR1 reads MGHRA; CDR2 reads YSYEKL. The CDR3 has 18 residues. J lost 1 base, V lost 2 bases, and 11 bases had no gene match. CDR3 in DNA: TGCGCCAGCAGCCAATCAGGGATAGGGACAGGGGCTTCCTACGAGCAGTACTTC. Translating gives CASSQSGIGTGASYEQYF.

This clone was seen ten or more times. This chain joins TRBV20-1 and TRBJ2-1; D unclear. CDR1 and CDR2 from the germline V gene are DFQATT and SNEGSKA (reference sequence). Trimming left V 5 bases short and J 10 bases short, with 9 bases between. The CDR3 length is 10 residues. CDR3 protein: CSAVAVEQFF. The CDR3 region has the DNA TGCAGTGCTGTAGCTGTCGAGCAGTTCTTC.

The chain combines TRBV10-3 with TRBJ1-2, with 7 bases that match TRBD1. Germline-derived CDR1 and CDR2 are ENHRY and SYGVKD. The CDR3 is 14 amino acids. V lost 3 bases, J lost 4 bases, and 5 bases stayed unmatched. The CDR3 nucleotides are TGTGCCATCAGTGACGGACAGGCCTTCTATGGCTACACCTTC. Translation: CAISDGQAFYGYTF.

This clone was counted once. The genes are TRBV28 and TRBJ2-7, with 11 nucleotides matching TRBD2. J gave up 4 bases and V 5 bases, and 10 bases lay outside the gene matches. The germline gives CDR1 MDHEN, CDR2 SYDVKM. There are 16 residues in the CDR3. CDR3 bases: TGTGCCAGCAGTAGAGGACTAGCGGGTGGACGGTACGAGCAGTACTTC. It yields the protein CASSRGLAGGRYEQYF.

The chain links TRBV10-3 to TRBJ1-2; tentatively, D is TRBD1 (5 bases). This CDR3 comprises 14 residues. V lost 4 bases to trimming and J lost 4 bases, with 13 bases between them. CDR1 is ENHRY, CDR2 SYGVKD, per germline. CDR3 sequence: CAISVLGTGYGYTF. CDR3 bases: TGTGCCATCAGTGTGCTGGGGACGGGCTATGGCTACACCTTC.

This clone has more than one count but fewer than ten. This chain connects TRBV6-4 to TRBJ2-3; TRBD2 aligns across 9 bases. Germline CDR1 is MRHNA and CDR2 is SNTAGT. V gave up 4 bases and J gave up 0 bases; unmatched junction bases: 5. This CDR3 region has 16 residues. CDR3 nucleotide sequence: TGTGCCAGCAGTGCACGACTAGCGGATAGCACAGATACGCAGTATTTT. This encodes CASSARLADSTDTQYF.

This rearrangement joins TRBV29-1 to TRBJ2-1; TRBD1 agrees at 10 bases. The V gene's germline CDR1 is SQVTM and CDR2 ANQGSEA. V trimming: 6 bases; J trimming: 12 bases; junction bases outside the gene matches: 14. This CDR3 comprises 14 residues. Here the CDR3 reads CSVVGTGERYGQFF. The CDR3 nucleotides are TGCAGCGTAGTTGGGACAGGGGAAAGATATGGGCAGTTCTTC.

This clone was observed once. The chain joins TRBV5-1 to TRBJ2-7; TRBD2 matches 13 bases. Looked up from germline, CDR1 is SGHRS and CDR2 is YFSETQ. V shed 4 bases and J 4 bases; nucleotides not matched to a gene: 2. This CDR3 is 14 amino acids long. Written as DNA, the CDR3 is TGCGCCAGCAGCCCGACTAGCGGGAGGTACGAGCAGTACTTC. It is translated as CASSPTSGRYEQYF.

The V and J genes are TRBV7-3 and TRBJ2-7; TRBD2 aligns across 8 bases. From germline, CDR1 is SGHTA and CDR2 FQGTGA. The CDR3 contains 16 residues. Losses at the gene ends were 5 bases for V and 3 bases for J; bases not matched to a gene: 12. Here the CDR3 DNA reads TGTGCCAGCAGCCCCCCCGGGGCGGGAGGTCTCTACGAGCAGTACTTC. Translating gives CASSPPGAGGLYEQYF. The full variable domain, with the rest looked up from reference TRBV7-3 and TRBJ2-7, is GAGVSQTPSNKVTEKGKYVELRCDPISGHTALYWYRQSLGQGPEFLIYFQGTGAADDSGLPNDRFFAVRPEGSVSTLKIQRTERGDSAVYLCASSPPGAGGLYEQYFGPGTRLTVT.

This clone was detected only a few times. This sequence joins TRBV14 and TRBJ2-2, with 7 positions matching TRBD2. After removal of 7 bases from V and 4 bases from J, the junction contained 6 bases not matched to a gene. CDR1 SGHDN and CDR2 FVKESK come from the germline V gene. This CDR3 spans 14 amino acids. CDR3 protein: CASTRAGVTGELFF. Written as DNA, the CDR3 is TGTGCCAGCACCAGGGCGGGAGTCACCGGGGAGCTGTTTTTT.

This chain uses TRBV15 with TRBJ1-4; 7 nucleotides agree with TRBD1. V gave up 0 bases and J gave up 13 bases; unmatched junction bases: 11. This CDR3 region has 15 residues. In germline, CDR1 is LNHNV, CDR2 YYDKDF (reference sequence). The CDR3 is CATSRDVPGTVGLFF. The CDR3 region has the DNA TGTGCCACCAGCAGAGATGTCCCGGGGACAGTGGGACTGTTTTTT.

The chain uses TRBV30 and TRBJ1-2; maybe TRBD1 (6 bases). CDR3 length equals 13 residues. Trimming cost V 4 bases and J 3 bases, with 12 bases left between them. Germline loops: CDR1 GTSNPN, CDR2 SVGIG (reference sequence). The CDR3 sequence is CAWNFGTHYGYTF. The CDR3 DNA sequence: TGTGCCTGGAACTTCGGGACACACTATGGCTACACCTTC.

The chain links TRBV6-6 to TRBJ1-5; D may be TRBD1 (6 bases). The CDR3 spans 15 residues. Germline V gene sequence: CDR1 MNHNY, CDR2 SVGAGI (reference sequence). Trimming stripped 0 bases from V and 5 bases from J, with 11 bases between. Here the CDR3 reads CASSYSGGRDQPQHF. CDR3 nucleotide sequence: TGTGCCAGCAGTTACTCTGGGGGGCGCGATCAGCCCCAGCATTTT.

This chain links TRBV7-9 with TRBJ2-7, with D perhaps TRBD1 or TRBD2 (5 bases each). V was pared by 5 bases and J by 3 bases, with 11 bases between. CDR1 and CDR2 from the germline V gene are SEHNR and FQNEAQ (reference sequence). The CDR3 consists of 13 residues. The CDR3 protein is CASSLGPRYEQYF. The CDR3 DNA is TGTGCCAGCAGCCTGGGACCGCGCTACGAGCAGTACTTC. The full variable domain, completed using reference TRBV7-9 and TRBJ2-7, is DTGVSQNPRHKITKRGQNVTFRCDPISEHNRLYWYRQTLGQGPEFLTYFQNEAQLEKSRLLSDRFSAERPKGSFSTLEIQRTEQGDSAMYLCASSLGPRYEQYFGPGTRLTVT.

This clone has just a few counts. The CDR3 bases are TGTGCCAGTAGTACCCCGGGACTAGTAGATGAGCAGTTCTTC. Its translation is CASSTPGLVDEQFF. The V gene is TRBV19, the J gene TRBJ2-1; 8 positions match TRBD2. The V gene's germline CDR1 is LNHDA and CDR2 SQIVND (reference sequence). V shed 4 bases and J 8 bases; nucleotides not matched to a gene: 7. The CDR3 length is 14 residues.

The chain joins TRBV2 to TRBJ1-1, with D hard to call. V gave up 5 bases and J gave up 0 bases, with 7 bases separating them. This CDR3 contains 13 residues. Germline-derived CDR1 and CDR2 are SNHLY and FYNNEI. In DNA, the CDR3 is TGTGCCAGCAGTCTCCTGCTGAACACTGAAGCTTTCTTT. Its translation: CASSLLLNTEAFF.

Remarks on this clone: The same CDR3 is also encoded by other DNA sequences in this sample. The chain employs TRBV6-6 and TRBJ1-2, with D perhaps matching TRBD1 (5 bases). The V gene lost 5 bases and the J gene lost 6 bases, with 13 bases spanning the gap. Germline assignment: CDR1 MNHNY and CDR2 SVGAGI (reference sequence). This CDR3 has 13 amino acids. CDR3 bases: TGTGCCAGCAGTCCGACTGGGACGGATGGCTACACCTTC. Translating it yields CASSPTGTDGYTF.

This clone was counted ten times or more. The J gene is TRBJ2-1, the V gene TRBV28; D uncertain. Germline V lookup: CDR1 MDHEN, CDR2 SYDVKM. V lost 7 bases, J lost 4 bases, and 2 bases lay in between. The CDR3 loop spans 10 amino acids. CDR3 sequence reads: CASKYNEQFF. CDR3 nucleotides: TGTGCCAGCAAGTACAATGAGCAGTTCTTC. Variable domain in full (rest from reference TRBV28 and TRBJ2-1): DVKVTQSSRYLVKRTGEKVFLECVQDMDHENMFWYRQDPGLGLRLIYFSYDVKMKEKGDIPEGYSVSREKKERFSLILESASTNQTSMYLCASKYNEQFFGPGTRLTVL.

This clone was counted many times. The chain carries TRBV11-1 and TRBJ1-1; 9 bases agree with TRBD1. Germline V gene lookup returns CDR1 SGHAT and CDR2 FQDESV (reference sequence). The ends lost 5 bases at V and 11 bases at J; junction bases unmatched: 18. The CDR3 has 16 amino acids. This CDR3 is CASSLLGQGSDLNAFF. The CDR3 nucleotides are TGTGCCAGCAGCCTACTCGGACAGGGGAGCGACCTGAATGCTTTCTTT.

The chain carries TRBV6-5 and TRBJ1-1; 8 nucleotides line up with TRBD1. The trim removed 4 bases at V and 10 bases at J, leaving 8 bases unmatched. Germline CDR1 MNHEY, CDR2 SVGAGI. CDR3 length: 13 residues. The CDR3 sequence is CASSSTPGQGAFF. CDR3 bases: TGTGCCAGCAGTTCCACCCCCGGACAGGGAGCTTTCTTT.

CDR3 sequence reads: CASSPLAGRRYEQYF. The CDR3 nucleotides are TGTGCCAGCAGCCCACTAGCGGGTAGGAGGTACGAGCAGTACTTC. The V and J genes are TRBV6-1 and TRBJ2-7, with 9 bases fitting TRBD2. Germline CDR1 and CDR2: MNHNS and SASEGT. CDR3 length: 15 amino acids. With 6 bases clipped from V and 4 bases from J, the junction kept 10 bases outside the gene matches.

The chain has TRBV6-6 and TRBJ1-5; no clear D. V dropped 7 bases and J dropped 0 bases, with 4 bases sitting between them. The CDR3 spans 12 residues. Germline CDR1 is MNHNY and CDR2 is SVGAGI (reference sequence). CDR3 sequence: CASKISNQPQHF. The CDR3 DNA reads TGTGCCAGCAAGATTAGCAATCAGCCCCAGCATTTT.

About this clone: This likely traces to a read error, being one base from a far larger clone. Different DNA sequences within this sample yield the same CDR3. The chain recombines TRBV7-9 with TRBJ1-1, with 10 nucleotides matching TRBD1. The CDR3 runs 16 residues. Germline V gives CDR1 SEHNR, CDR2 FQNEAQ (reference sequence). The CDR3 reads CASSLRTGGMNTEAFF. The CDR3 nucleotides are TGTGCCAGCAGCTTACGGACAGGGGGGATGAACACTGAAGCTTTCTTC.

In the case of this clone: A much larger clone differs by one base, so this may be a read error. The chain recombines TRBV19 with TRBJ2-7; no definite D call. The CDR3 runs to 16 residues. V lost 6 bases to trimming and J lost 6 bases, with 24 bases between them. The germline V gene encodes CDR1 LNHDA and CDR2 SQIVND (reference sequence). CDR3 sequence (DNA): TGTGCCAGTAGCATGGAGCAGGCAGGTCCTGCCTCCGAGCAGTACTTC. Its protein is CASSMEQAGPASEQYF.

Ten or more counts support this clone. This chain uses TRBV7-2 with TRBJ2-5, with 7 bases fitting TRBD2. The CDR3 loop spans 14 amino acids. CDR1 is SGHTA and CDR2 is FQGNSA in the germline V gene. V lost 8 bases, J lost 4 bases, and 10 bases stayed unmatched. CDR3 sequence: CASLARGLGETQYF. In DNA form, the CDR3 reads TGTGCCAGCCTCGCGCGGGGGTTGGGAGAGACCCAGTACTTC.

This chain connects TRBV28 to TRBJ2-7; no clear D. V lost 2 bases to trimming and J lost 2 bases, with 16 bases between them. This CDR3 contains 16 residues. Germline-derived CDR1 and CDR2 are MDHEN and SYDVKM. The chain's CDR3 is CASSLVGRGLPYEQYF. The CDR3 coding sequence is TGTGCCAGCAGTTTAGTCGGGCGTGGGCTGCCCTACGAGCAGTACTTC.

The rearrangement joins TRBV5-1 to TRBJ1-3, with D possibly matching TRBD1 (5 bases). The CDR3 totals 16 residues. The germline V and J ends were trimmed by 0 bases and 0 bases, with 10 bases remaining between them. Per germline, CDR1 SGHRS and CDR2 YFSETQ. CDR3 DNA: TGCGCCAGCAGCTTGGCGGGGGGATTCTCTGGAAACACCATATATTTT. This sequence encodes CASSLAGGFSGNTIYF.

CDR3 sequence: CASSQGLVLSEQYF. CDR3 nucleotides: TGCGCCAGCAGCCAAGGACTAGTTCTATCCGAGCAGTACTTC. V is TRBV4-1 and J is TRBJ2-7, with D possibly TRBD2 on 6 matching bases. The CDR3 contains 14 residues. The V end was cut by 1 base, the J end by 6 bases, with 13 bases between. Germline V CDR1 and CDR2: MGHRA, YSYEKL.

The chain has TRBV19 and TRBJ2-5; 8 bases map to TRBD1. The J call is uncertain, as TRBJ2-7 better fits the DNA end. The length of the CDR3 is 15 residues. CDR1 is LNHDA, CDR2 SQIVND, per germline (reference sequence). The chain's CDR3 is CASSPGTGPTYEQYF. The DNA for the CDR3 is TGTGCCAGTAGTCCCGGGACAGGACCTACCTACGAGCAGTACTTC.